Listed here are 3 T cell receptor beta chains from one sample, sequenced in a study of control samples from healthy donors and cancer patients. Some clones are missing from TCRdb's copy, which holds only in-frame ones; the method was immunoSEQ multiplex PCR. The profile shows about 24,000 clones, 65% to 90% of them singletons. The sequenced material came from PBMCs. Receptors were obtained from a man in his sixties with head and neck cancer.

The V call is TRBV7-8, the J call TRBJ2-1, with D possibly TRBD2 on 5 matching bases. Germline assignment: CDR1 SGHVS and CDR2 FQNEAQ. V shed 5 bases and J shed 0 bases, with 20 bases lying between them. The CDR3 sequence is 18 residues long. Written as DNA, the CDR3 is TGTGCCAGCAGCCCGTCGGGGATTGAGTCGAGCTCCTACAATGAGCAGTTCTTC. Protein: CASSPSGIESSSYNEQFF.

The chain has TRBV29-1 and TRBJ2-7, with 11 bases matching TRBD1. Germline V gene lookup returns CDR1 SQVTM and CDR2 ANQGSEA. J was trimmed by 6 bases and V by 0 bases; bases with no gene match: 7. This CDR3 has 15 residues. CDR3 nucleotides: TGCAGCGTTGAAGAAAATGGACAGGGGGCCTTCGAGCAGTACTTC. Translated, it gives CSVEENGQGAFEQYF.

V usage is TRBV6-5 and J usage is TRBJ1-5; D remains ambiguous. V dropped 10 bases and J dropped 4 bases, with 11 bases sitting between them. The germline gives CDR1 MNHEY, CDR2 SVGAGI. The CDR3 is 12 amino acids. The CDR3 reads CATDDGNQPQHF. The CDR3 DNA reads as TGTGCCACCGACGACGGGAATCAGCCCCAGCATTTT.